The 12 T cell receptor beta chains below all came from one sample that was sequenced in a study of shared clonotypes between healthy human individuals. The method was immunoSEQ multiplex PCR; TCRdb's version includes in-frame clones alone and lacks a portion of them. The profile shows fewer than 500,000 clones, almost 80% of them singletons. Sequencing input: PBMCs. The source of these receptors is a woman between 35 and 50 years old in good health. Some clones in this sample may be carry-over from other donors' samples.

This chain joins TRBV18 and TRBJ2-7; 9 nucleotides line up with TRBD2. This CDR3 spans 16 amino acids. Trimming took 2 bases from V and 3 from J; bases not matched to a gene: 8. CDR1 and CDR2 from the germline V gene are KGHSH and LQKENI. The CDR3 loop is CASSPGGSSGSYEQYF. The CDR3 bases are TGTGCCAGCTCACCAGGAGGAAGTAGCGGGAGCTACGAGCAGTACTTC.

As to this clone: The same CDR3 also results from other DNA sequences found in this sample. This rearrangement joins TRBV20-1 to TRBJ1-2; maybe TRBD1 (5 bases). The CDR3 has 11 amino acids. CDR1 is DFQATT and CDR2 is SNEGSKA in the germline V gene (reference sequence). The V and J ends lost 7 bases and 2 bases respectively, with 8 bases between them. The CDR3 DNA reads as TGCAGTGTGCAGGGCAACTATGGCTACACCTTC. Amino acids: CSVQGNYGYTF.

This clone was recorded a few times. CDR3 loop: CASQKDNQETQYF. The CDR3 nucleotides read TGTGCCAGCCAAAAGGACAACCAAGAGACCCAGTACTTC. The V gene is TRBV19, the J gene TRBJ2-5, with D perhaps matching TRBD1 (5 bases). The CDR3 extends over 13 amino acids. V was shortened by 9 bases and J by 0 bases, with 11 bases between the two germline ends. The germline V gene encodes CDR1 LNHDA and CDR2 SQIVND (reference sequence). The full variable domain, completed using reference TRBV19 and TRBJ2-5, is DGGITQSPKYLFRKEGQNVTLSCEQNLNHDAMYWYRQDPGQGLRLIYYSQIVNDFQKGDIAEGYSVSREKKESFPLTVTSAQKNPTAFYLCASQKDNQETQYFGPGTRLLVL.

About this clone: A read error may account for a junction end that differs from germline. This sequence joins TRBV7-7 and TRBJ2-2; 8 bases agree with TRBD2. The CDR3 has 15 residues. Germline CDR1 is SSHAT and CDR2 is FNYEAQ (reference sequence). CDR3 nucleotide sequence: TGTGCTAGCAGCCCAGGGACTAGTATAGCCGGGGAGCTGTTTTTT. Translated: CASSPGTSIAGELFF. Together with reference TRBV7-7 and TRBJ2-2, the CDR3 gives the full variable domain: GAGVSQSPRYKVTKRGQDVTLRCDPISSHATLYWYQQALGQGPEFLTYFNYEAQPDKSGLPSDRFSAERPEGSISTLTIQRTEQRDSAMYRCASSPGTSIAGELFFGEGSRLTVL.

This clone was observed many times. This rearrangement joins TRBV6-5 to TRBJ1-4; 8 nucleotides agree with TRBD1. J gave up 8 bases and V 6 bases, and 8 bases lay outside the gene matches. This CDR3 is built from 14 residues. Germline V CDR1 and CDR2: MNHEY, SVGAGI. CDR3 sequence (DNA): TGTGCCAGCAGCCGAGGACAGGGAGGGGAAAAACTGTTTTTT. Translated: CASSRGQGGEKLFF.

The chain employs TRBV6-5 and TRBJ2-7; the match to TRBD1 covers 7 bases. The germline V gene has CDR1 MNHEY and CDR2 SVGAGI. J gave up 0 bases and V 6 bases, and 5 bases lay outside the gene matches. The CDR3 contains 14 residues. CDR3 nucleotide sequence: TGTGCCAGCAGACCACGGGACAGCTCCTACGAGCAGTACTTC. Residues: CASRPRDSSYEQYF.

CDR3 in amino acids: CASRPFTRGPYTEAFF. For the CDR3, the DNA is TGTGCCAGCAGACCATTCACCAGGGGGCCTTACACTGAAGCTTTCTTT. V is TRBV28 and J is TRBJ1-1; the match to TRBD1 covers 8 bases. The V gene end was trimmed by 6 bases and the J gene end by 3 bases; junction bases not matched to a gene: 12. The CDR3 runs 16 residues. Germline values: CDR1 MDHEN, CDR2 SYDVKM.

V and J are TRBV28 and TRBJ2-5; 14 bases match TRBD2. J lost 4 bases, V lost 6 bases, and 4 bases had no gene match. This CDR3 is 15 amino acids long. Germline assignment: CDR1 MDHEN and CDR2 SYDVKM. The CDR3 sequence is CASRRGLAGVETQYF. In DNA, the CDR3 is TGTGCCAGCAGAAGGGGACTAGCGGGAGTAGAGACCCAGTACTTC.

This clone was seen more than once but under ten times. The chain couples TRBV4-3 to TRBJ1-5; D is unresolved. The CDR3 totals 13 residues. CDR1 is LGHNA and CDR2 is YSLEER in the germline V gene. Trimming stripped 0 bases from V and 6 bases from J, with 6 bases between. CDR3 bases: TGCGCCAGCAGCCAAGATGTGGGTCAGCCCCAGCATTTT. It codes for CASSQDVGQPQHF.

This rearrangement joins TRBV7-2 to TRBJ2-3; D unclear. The V end lost 2 bases, the J end lost 7 bases, and 13 bases lay between the germline ends. The CDR3 loop spans 14 amino acids. Looked up from germline, CDR1 is SGHTA and CDR2 is FQGNSA. In nucleotides, the CDR3 is TGTGCCAGCAGCTTAAACCGCGTGTCGCATACGCAGTATTTT. This codes for CASSLNRVSHTQYF.

The CDR3 spells CASRDPLAGASREQYF. The CDR3 DNA reads as TGTGCCAGCAGAGACCCTCTGGCGGGGGCCTCTAGGGAGCAGTACTTC. J is TRBJ2-7 and V is TRBV9; possible D gene TRBD2, 7 bases. The CDR3 totals 16 residues. CDR1 and CDR2 from the germline V gene are SGDLS and YYNGEE. The V and J ends lost 5 bases and 7 bases respectively, with 25 bases between them.

The J gene is TRBJ2-5, the V gene TRBV19; a possible D gene is TRBD2 (6 bases). The last part of the DNA fits TRBJ2-7 better; the J call may be wrong. CDR1 is LNHDA, CDR2 SQIVND, per germline (reference sequence). The CDR3 covers 15 residues. The CDR3 region has the DNA TGTGCCAGTAGTATTATAGCGGAGATCTCCTACGAGCAGTACTTC. Residues: CASSIIAEISYEQYF.